There are a few counts of the clone carrying this TCR beta chain. The data originate from a study of low-dose radiotherapy and immunotherapy resistance in tumors. Whole-study context: Doses of 0.5 Gy per fraction every 2 weeks, totaling 6.5 Gy, went to Cohort 1.

J was trimmed by 2 bases and V by 5 bases; bases with no gene match: 3. CDR3 size: 15 residues. Time point of the sample: after trial treatment. As to treatment: LDRT plus nivolumab, ipilimumab, low-dose cyclophosphamide and aspirin (RACIN trial). cDNA synthesis used a TRAV/TRBV-specific primer set for both chains. With a constant-region primer and a V-primer adapter, TCRs were subjected to 20 PCR cycles of amplification. TCRdb reprocessed the reads via MiXCR and lists one record per CDR3 protein. The sample has about 58,000 distinct CDR3 sequences; 20% to 25% are singletons. This chain uses TRBV12-3 or TRBV12-4 with TRBJ2-1, with 10 positions matching TRBD2. The sample consisted of PBMCs, taken after low-dose radiotherapy plus immunotherapy. The source of this sequence is a male donor with prostate cancer. The CDR3 protein is CASSVLAGAYNEQFF. CDR3 DNA: TGTGCCAGCAGTGTCCTAGCGGGAGCCTACAATGAGCAGTTCTTC.